Each of the 30 T cell receptor beta chains below was sequenced from the same sample in a study of T cells in Graves' hyperthyroidism and ophthalmopathy. Amplification of TCR beta CDR3 regions used RNA as the template. Initially, a first-round RT-PCR of the TCR CDR3 employed the HTBI primer set. TCRdb reanalysed the multiplex PCR reads using MiXCR and keeps one entry per CDR3 protein. Among around 400,000 distinct CDR3 sequences listed, roughly 14% were seen once. Sequences were obtained from blood. These receptors were collected from a woman aged 18-30 years with Graves' hyperthyroidism that later progressed to Graves' ophthalmopathy.

This clonotype appeared a few times. The V and J genes are TRBV18 and TRBJ2-1, with D maybe TRBD2 (5 bases). Germline CDR1 is KGHSH and CDR2 is LQKENI. CDR3 size: 14 residues. Trimming removed 1 base at V and 4 bases at J, with 8 bases between. The CDR3 DNA sequence: TGTGCCAGCTCACCACTAGCGCGGTACAATGAGCAGTTCTTC. This sequence encodes CASSPLARYNEQFF.

As regards this clonotype: A read error may be the cause here, since a much bigger clone is one base away. This sequence joins TRBV6-1 and TRBJ2-3; TRBD2 aligns across 8 bases. CDR1 and CDR2 from the germline V gene are MNHNS and SASEGT. The CDR3 runs 18 residues. As DNA, the CDR3 is TGTGCCAGCATCTCCAAAAGAGGCGGGGGGAGGTTCACAGCTACGCAGTATTTT. Protein sequence: CASISKRGGGRFTATQYF.

This clonotype turned up a few times. One base away lies a much larger clone, so this may be a sequencing read error. In this CDR3 the conserved last residue, phenylalanine or tryptophan, is missing, so a read error is likely. The rearrangement links TRBV28 to TRBJ2-7, with D possibly called TRBD1 or TRBD2 (5 bases each). This CDR3 contains 17 residues. CDR1 is MDHEN and CDR2 is SYDVKM in the germline V gene. The ends were cut back, 2 bases at V and 0 bases at J, with 17 bases in the middle. The chain's CDR3 is CASSLEVGDPSSYEQYS. DNA of the CDR3: TGTGCCAGCAGTTTAGAAGTTGGGGACCCGAGCTCCTACGAGCAGTACTCC.

The chain combines TRBV27 with TRBJ2-1; D uncertain. Germline-derived CDR1 and CDR2 are MNHEY and SMNVEV (reference sequence). The CDR3 consists of 13 residues. Trimming removed 2 bases at V and 6 bases at J, with 8 bases between. The CDR3 nucleotides read TGTGCCAGCAGTTTAGATGAGGTCAATGAGCAGTTCTTC. Translating it yields CASSLDEVNEQFF.

V and J are TRBV20-1 and TRBJ1-1; 7 bases align to TRBD1. Looked up from germline, CDR1 is DFQATT and CDR2 is SNEGSKA (reference sequence). This CDR3 region has 13 residues. V dropped 2 bases and J dropped 4; count of bases not matched to a gene: 4. CDR3 in amino acids: CSARRGPGTEAFF. DNA for the CDR3: TGCAGTGCTAGAAGGGGGCCTGGCACTGAAGCTTTCTTT.

The chain couples TRBV10-3 to TRBJ2-2; no clear D. With 6 bases removed from V and 2 bases from J, the gap between germline ends came to 4 bases. The CDR3 has 12 amino acids. The V gene's germline CDR1 is ENHRY and CDR2 SYGVKD. CDR3 nucleotides: TGTGCCATCAGAGACAACACCGGGGAGCTGTTTTTT. It translates to CAIRDNTGELFF.

This clonotype was counted ten times or more. The V gene is TRBV12-3 or TRBV12-4, the J gene TRBJ1-5; D gene ambiguous. Trimming pared 3 bases from V and 4 bases from J, leaving 7 bases between. The CDR3 totals 13 residues. The CDR3 region is CASSFAGNQPQHF. The CDR3 DNA follows: TGTGCCAGCAGTTTCGCGGGTAATCAGCCCCAGCATTTT.

This clonotype occurred many times. The CDR3 nucleotides read TGTGCCAGCCAGAATCTAGCGCAAGAGACCCAGTACTTC. It is translated as CASQNLAQETQYF. The chain links TRBV6-1 to TRBJ2-5, with a weak D call TRBD2 (6 bases). Trimming pared 8 bases from V and 2 bases from J, leaving 12 bases between. The CDR3 runs 13 residues. In germline, CDR1 is MNHNS, CDR2 SASEGT.

The V call is TRBV7-2, the J call TRBJ1-6; D gene ambiguous. V gave up 1 base and J gave up 7 bases, with 8 bases separating them. There are 14 residues in the CDR3. Germline CDR1 and CDR2: SGHTA and FQGNSA. CDR3 DNA: TGTGCCAGCAGCTTAGGTACAGCAAATTCACCCCTCCACTTT. Translating it yields CASSLGTANSPLHF.

V and J are TRBV5-1 and TRBJ2-5; the match to TRBD2 covers 8 bases. CDR1 and CDR2 (germline): SGHRS, YFSETQ. CDR3 size: 15 residues. J gave up 4 bases and V 0 bases, and 5 bases lay outside the gene matches. The CDR3 region has the DNA TGCGCCAGCAGCTTGGATGTTAGCGGGACAGAGACCCAGTACTTC. Its translation: CASSLDVSGTETQYF.

The gene calls are TRBV27 and TRBJ1-6, with unresolved D. This CDR3 region has 13 residues. Germline assignment: CDR1 MNHEY and CDR2 SMNVEV (reference sequence). V was cut by 8 bases and J by 8 bases, with 13 bases left in between. The DNA of the CDR3 is TGTGCCAGCTCACCGGGAGACTATTCACCCCTCCACTTT. It translates to CASSPGDYSPLHF.

This clonotype was detected ten times or more. V gene TRBV6-2 or TRBV6-3 combines with J gene TRBJ2-6; 7 bases align to TRBD1. The CDR3 covers 18 residues. Trimming cost V 8 bases and J 0 bases; bases outside gene matches: 13. The germline V gene has CDR1 MNHEY and CDR2 SVGEGT. CDR3 in DNA: TGTGCCAGCGGAGGCCCCGGGACAGACTTCTCTGGGGCCAACGTCCTGACTTTC. Its translation is CASGGPGTDFSGANVLTF.

This clonotype has a count of ten or more. The chain couples TRBV7-2 to TRBJ1-1; D gene ambiguous. Germline V gene lookup returns CDR1 SGHTA and CDR2 FQGNSA. V was shortened by 5 bases and J by 0 bases, with 7 bases between the two germline ends. This CDR3 is built from 13 residues. CDR3 sequence (DNA): TGTGCCAGCAGCCCCGCGGTGAACACTGAAGCTTTCTTT. It yields the protein CASSPAVNTEAFF.

V is TRBV20-1 and J is TRBJ2-3, with TRBD2 as a possible D gene (6 bases). The CDR3 is 16 amino acids. Trimming shortened V by 1 base and J by 2 bases, and 16 bases separated the two germline ends. The germline V gene has CDR1 DFQATT and CDR2 SNEGSKA (reference sequence). The CDR3 bases are TGCAGTGCTAGAGGAGGTAGCGGCCACCTCACAGATACGCAGTATTTT. The encoded protein is CSARGGSGHLTDTQYF.

This clonotype was seen a handful of times. The chain uses TRBV20-1 and TRBJ1-6, with 10 bases matching TRBD1. Trimming took 8 bases from V and 8 from J; bases not matched to a gene: 6. This CDR3 spans 13 amino acids. Per the germline V gene, CDR1 is DFQATT and CDR2 is SNEGSKA (reference sequence). Here the CDR3 reads CSSAGQGHSPLHF. CDR3 coding DNA: TGCAGTTCAGCGGGACAGGGGCATTCACCCCTCCACTTT.

This clonotype was counted a few times. V gene TRBV5-1 combines with J gene TRBJ2-7, with D unresolved. The length of the CDR3 is 13 residues. Between the trimmed V and J ends, which lost 3 bases and 2 bases, there was a span of 9 bases. Per germline, CDR1 SGHRS and CDR2 YFSETQ. The CDR3 region has the DNA TGCGCCAGCAGCTCAGGAAACCCCTACGAGCAGTACTTC. This gives the protein CASSSGNPYEQYF. The entire variable domain, with the rest obtained from reference TRBV5-1 and TRBJ2-7, is as follows: KAGVTQTPRYLIKTRGQQVTLSCSPISGHRSVSWYQQTPGQGLQFLFEYFSETQRNKGNFPGRFSGRQFSNSRSEMNVSTLELGDSALYLCASSSGNPYEQYFGPGTRLTVT.

This chain connects TRBV6-4 to TRBJ2-1; no definite D call. The CDR3 totals 15 residues. The germline V gene encodes CDR1 MRHNA and CDR2 SNTAGT. V shed 0 bases and J shed 0 bases, with 6 bases lying between them. CDR3: CASSDSRSSYNEQFF. DNA for the CDR3: TGTGCCAGCAGTGACTCAAGGAGCTCCTACAATGAGCAGTTCTTC.

In its sample, this clonotype was seen many times. The chain recombines TRBV27 with TRBJ1-2; D may be TRBD1 (5 bases). CDR1 MNHEY and CDR2 SMNVEV come from the germline V gene (reference sequence). This CDR3 comprises 13 residues. Deletions cut 9 bases from V and 8 bases from J, with 19 bases between. CDR3 loop: CARPPPRATGYTF. CDR3 in DNA: TGTGCCAGACCTCCCCCCAGGGCCACCGGCTACACCTTC.

V usage is TRBV5-1 and J usage is TRBJ2-1; a possible D gene is TRBD1 (6 bases). This CDR3 has 14 amino acids. Deletions cut 1 base from V and 7 bases from J, with 12 bases between. The germline V gene has CDR1 SGHRS and CDR2 YFSETQ. In nucleotides, the CDR3 is TGCGCCAGCAGCTTGACCTACAGGGTAAATGAGCAGTTCTTC. Residues: CASSLTYRVNEQFF. Looking up the rest from reference TRBV5-1 and TRBJ2-1 gives the full variable domain: KAGVTQTPRYLIKTRGQQVTLSCSPISGHRSVSWYQQTPGQGLQFLFEYFSETQRNKGNFPGRFSGRQFSNSRSEMNVSTLELGDSALYLCASSLTYRVNEQFFGPGTRLTVL.

With respect to this clonotype: This sequence may be a read error, since a much larger clone differs from it by one base. The chain is built from TRBV6-2 or TRBV6-3 and TRBJ2-7; D is possibly TRBD2 (5 bases). This CDR3 is 13 amino acids long. Germline CDR1 and CDR2: MNHEY and SVGEGT. Trimming cost V 5 bases and J 5 bases, with 13 bases left between them. The CDR3 protein is CASSVGDLDEQYF. Here the CDR3 DNA reads TGTGCCAGCAGTGTGGGAGATCTCGACGAGCAGTACTTC.

V is TRBV19 and J is TRBJ2-7, with TRBD2 identical over 12 bases. J gave up 2 bases and V 3 bases, and 11 bases lay outside the gene matches. Germline CDR1 and CDR2: LNHDA and SQIVND (reference sequence). CDR3 size: 18 residues. CDR3 sequence reads: CASSMFLPGLAGTYEQYF. CDR3 coding DNA: TGTGCCAGTAGTATGTTCCTCCCTGGACTAGCGGGGACCTACGAGCAGTACTTC.

This clonotype was observed a few times. The rearrangement links TRBV29-1 to TRBJ2-2; D gene uncertain. The CDR3 sequence is 12 residues long. CDR1 and CDR2 (germline): SQVTM, ANQGSEA. V lost 7 bases to trimming and J lost 4 bases, with 10 bases between them. CDR3 nucleotide sequence: TGCAGCGCCGTCGCCGTCACCGGGGAGCTGTTTTTT. Amino acids: CSAVAVTGELFF.

This clonotype has more than one count but fewer than ten. The chain links TRBV15 to TRBJ1-2; perhaps TRBD1 as D (5 bases). V shed 1 base and J shed 4 bases, with 22 bases lying between them. The CDR3 spans 18 residues. The V gene's germline CDR1 is LNHNV and CDR2 YYDKDF (reference sequence). The CDR3 coding sequence is TGTGCCACCAGCAGAGTACTTGAGCGGCAGGGCATAGGCTATGGCTACACCTTC. Amino acids: CATSRVLERQGIGYGYTF.

This clonotype was detected only a few times. The chain combines TRBV6-2 or TRBV6-3 with TRBJ2-5; no definite D call. The germline gives CDR1 MNHEY, CDR2 SVGEGT. CDR3 length equals 15 residues. The germline V and J ends were trimmed by 1 base and 1 base, with 10 bases remaining between them. CDR3 in DNA: TGTGCCAGCAGTTACTTACGCGCCTTCCAAGAGACCCAGTACTTC. This encodes CASSYLRAFQETQYF.

This clonotype was observed a handful of times. The chain has TRBV19 and TRBJ2-3; tentatively, D is TRBD1 (5 bases). In germline, CDR1 is LNHDA, CDR2 SQIVND (reference sequence). V was clipped by 6 bases and J by 1 base, with 8 bases between them. The CDR3 spans 13 residues. In nucleotides, the CDR3 is TGTGCCAGTAGCAAGACAGGCACAGATACGCAGTATTTT. Translation gives CASSKTGTDTQYF.

The genes are TRBV30 and TRBJ2-7; no definite D call. In germline, CDR1 is GTSNPN, CDR2 SVGIG (reference sequence). V was shortened by 0 bases and J by 6 bases, with 12 bases between the two germline ends. This CDR3 has 13 amino acids. This CDR3 is CAWSVLDRGEQYF. CDR3 DNA sequence: TGTGCCTGGAGTGTACTGGACCGCGGCGAGCAGTACTTC.

This clonotype was detected only a few times. The chain recombines TRBV5-6 with TRBJ1-1; D not certain. Trimming took off 4 bases at V and 0 bases at J, with 7 bases between the two ends. CDR3 length: 13 amino acids. Germline loops: CDR1 SGHDT, CDR2 YYEEEE. For the CDR3, the DNA is TGTGCCAGCAGCCTCCCAGTGAACACTGAAGCTTTCTTT. Protein sequence: CASSLPVNTEAFF.

This clonotype was seen many times. This chain connects TRBV20-1 to TRBJ2-2; D ambiguous. The germline gives CDR1 DFQATT, CDR2 SNEGSKA (reference sequence). This CDR3 has 17 residues. V was clipped by 0 bases and J by 1 base, with 15 bases between them. The CDR3 DNA is TGCAGTGCTAGAGACCGAGAGACGGGCCTGAACACCGGGGAGCTGTTTTTT. Translation: CSARDRETGLNTGELFF.

In this sample, this clonotype turned up many times. The chain has TRBV30 and TRBJ2-2; TRBD1 agrees at 9 bases. Germline V gene data show CDR1 as GTSNPN and CDR2 as SVGIG (reference sequence). The ends lost 2 bases at V and 4 bases at J; junction bases unmatched: 5. The CDR3 is made up of 15 amino acids. CDR3 sequence reads: CAWSTRDRATGELFF. The CDR3 DNA sequence: TGTGCCTGGAGTACCCGGGACAGGGCCACCGGGGAGCTGTTTTTT.

This clonotype was counted a single time. A much more abundant neighbour one base away suggests this may be a read error. The rearrangement uses TRBV2 and TRBJ2-2, with D uncertain. Germline CDR1 reads SNHLY; CDR2 reads FYNNEI. The CDR3 is 13 amino acids. This CDR3 is CTSSERDTGELFF. CDR3 DNA: TGTACCAGCAGTGAAAGGGACACCGGGGAGCTGTTTTTT.